The source of this T cell receptor (beta chain) is a study of blood T cell repertoires in COVID-19. CDR3 length: 16 amino acids. CDR1 is ENHRY and CDR2 is SYGVKD in the germline V gene. Deletions cut 7 bases from V and 4 bases from J, with 21 bases between. Only in-frame clones appear in the TCRdb table, and some are missing; sequencing was by immunoSEQ multiplex PCR. The sample lists around 400,000 clones; about 89% were seen once. Sequenced material: PBMCs or T cells enriched from blood (not recorded which). The chain couples TRBV10-3 to TRBJ2-3, with D possibly being TRBD1 (6 bases). This receptor was identified in a woman in her 40s who had been exposed to COVID-19. CDR3: CAITPPTGTLADTQYF. The DNA of the CDR3 is TGTGCCATCACACCCCCAACCGGGACATTGGCAGATACGCAGTATTTT.